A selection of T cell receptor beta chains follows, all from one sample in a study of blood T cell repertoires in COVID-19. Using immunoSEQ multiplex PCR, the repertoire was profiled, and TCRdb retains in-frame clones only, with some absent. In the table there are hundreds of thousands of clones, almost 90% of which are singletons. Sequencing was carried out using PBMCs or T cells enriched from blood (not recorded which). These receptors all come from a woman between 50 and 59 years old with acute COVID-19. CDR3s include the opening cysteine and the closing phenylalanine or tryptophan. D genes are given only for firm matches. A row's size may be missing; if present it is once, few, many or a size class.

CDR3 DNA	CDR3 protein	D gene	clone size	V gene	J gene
TGTGCCAGTAGCCGGGGACTAGCTAGTATCAATGAGCAGTTCTTC	CASSRGLASINEQFF	TRBD2	NA	TRBV19	TRBJ2-1
TGTGCCAGCAGTTACTCGGGGGGCGGGAGCTCCTACGAGCAGTACTTC	CASSYSGGGSSYEQYF	NA	NA	TRBV6-5	TRBJ2-7
TGTGCCAGCAGCTCGCGGCTAGCGGGTACGCAGTATTTT	CASSSRLAGTQYF	TRBD2	NA	TRBV11-3	TRBJ2-3
TGTGCCAGCAGTTTTGGGACTAGCGGGACCACAGATACGCAGTATTTT	CASSFGTSGTTDTQYF	TRBD2	NA	TRBV27	TRBJ2-3
TGTGCCAGTAGTACCCGCGCCGGTACCAACTCTGGAAACACCATATATTTT	CASSTRAGTNSGNTIYF	NA	NA	TRBV19	TRBJ1-3
TGTGCCAGCAGTTATGAGCAGGGGCCCGGCTATGGCTACACCTTC	CASSYEQGPGYGYTF	NA	few	TRBV6-5	TRBJ1-2
TGTGCCAGCAGCGTAGCCCCCCTGGACTATGAGCAGTTCTTC	CASSVAPLDYEQFF	NA	few	TRBV9	TRBJ2-1
TGTGCCAGCTCGTTACAGGGTTTGAACACTGAAGCTTTCTTT	CASSLQGLNTEAFF	NA	NA	TRBV18	TRBJ1-1
TGTGCCACCAGCAGGCCAGGGTTCAACTATGGCTACACCTTC	CATSRPGFNYGYTF	NA	once	TRBV15	TRBJ1-2
TGTGCCAGCAGCGCTAGCGGGCCCGGGACCGGGGAGCTGTTTTTT	CASSASGPGTGELFF	TRBD2	NA	TRBV7-7	TRBJ2-2
TGTGCCAGCAGCGTATATGGGACAAGCACAGATACGCAGTATTTT	CASSVYGTSTDTQYF	NA	NA	TRBV9	TRBJ2-3
TGCGCCAGCAAACAGGGGACTGAAGCTTTCTTT	CASKQGTEAFF	TRBD1	NA	TRBV5-1	TRBJ1-1
TGTGCCAGCAGCCAGGGGTACTACGAGCAGTACTTC	CASSQGYYEQYF	NA	once	TRBV12-3/TRBV12-4	TRBJ2-7
TGTGCCACCAGTGGTTACTACAATGAGCAGTTCTTC	CATSGYYNEQFF	NA	NA	TRBV24-1	TRBJ2-1
TGTGCCAGCTTCCCTCCAGGGTCCTATAATTCACCCCTCCACTTT	CASFPPGSYNSPLHF	NA	NA	TRBV6-4	TRBJ1-6
TGTGCCAGCTCACTGTACCCGCCCACCGGAGCGGAGGCAGATACGCAGTATTTT	CASSLYPPTGAEADTQYF	NA	once	TRBV18	TRBJ2-3
TGTGCCAGCAGCGTAGTCGGTAGCGGGAGTCGCAATGAGCAGTTCTTC	CASSVVGSGSRNEQFF	TRBD2	NA	TRBV9	TRBJ2-1
TGTGCCAGCAGCCCAGCGGTGATAGCTTTCTTT	CASSPAVIAFF	NA	NA	TRBV7-2	TRBJ1-1
TGTGCCAGCAGTTTCGGGGGGGCAACTGAAGCTTTCTTT	CASSFGGATEAFF	NA	NA	TRBV27	TRBJ1-1
TGTGCCTGGTCCCAGGGGCAGACTGAAGCTTTCTTT	CAWSQGQTEAFF	NA	NA	TRBV30	TRBJ1-1
TGTGCCAGCAGCAAACCTAAGCGACAGGGGGCGCCGGATAATGAAAAACTGTTTTTT	CASSKPKRQGAPDNEKLFF	NA	NA	TRBV21-1	TRBJ1-4
TGCGCCAGCAGCCAAGGGGTTTCCCGGGACAATGAGCAGTTCTTC	CASSQGVSRDNEQFF	NA	NA	TRBV4-3	TRBJ2-1
TGTGCCAGCTCAACCGACAGGGGAGAGACCCAGTACTTC	CASSTDRGETQYF	TRBD1	NA	TRBV18	TRBJ2-5
TGCAGTGCGATGAGGGGGCGAGAGCAGTTCTTC	CSAMRGREQFF	TRBD1	NA	TRBV20-1	TRBJ2-1
TGTGCCAGCAGTCGTGGGGGCACCAGCTCCTATAATTCACCCCTCCACTTT	CASSRGGTSSYNSPLHF	NA	NA	TRBV28	TRBJ1-6
TGTGCCAGCAGTCTGCGGACTACTAGCTCCTACAATGAGCAGTTCTTC	CASSLRTTSSYNEQFF	NA	NA	TRBV2	TRBJ2-1
TGTGCCAGCTCACCACAAGGAGTCCGCGGCTACACCTTC	CASSPQGVRGYTF	NA	NA	TRBV18	TRBJ1-2
TGTGCCAGCAGTGTGCTAGCGGGAACCAATGAGCAGTTCTTC	CASSVLAGTNEQFF	TRBD2	NA	TRBV6-4	TRBJ2-1
TGTGCCAGCACTTCATTGGACAGGGTCAATGGCTACACCTTC	CASTSLDRVNGYTF	TRBD1	NA	TRBV27	TRBJ1-2
TGTGCCAGCAGCTCTAAAGGAAAAGGACAGCCCCACACTGAAGCTTTCTTT	CASSSKGKGQPHTEAFF	NA	once	TRBV5-5	TRBJ1-1
TGTGCCAGCAGTCCCCCTGGGGGGATAACCGGGGAGCTGTTTTTT	CASSPPGGITGELFF	NA	NA	TRBV6-2/TRBV6-3	TRBJ2-2
TGTGCCAGCAGCTCGCCCACTAGCGAGAGCTCCTACAATGAGCAGTTCTTC	CASSSPTSESSYNEQFF	TRBD2	NA	TRBV7-9	TRBJ2-1
TGCGCCAGCAGCTTGGCATCAAACACAGATACGCAGTATTTT	CASSLASNTDTQYF	NA	NA	TRBV5-1	TRBJ2-3
TGTGCCACCAGTGATTTAGGCGGGGTCACAGATACGCAGTATTTT	CATSDLGGVTDTQYF	NA	few	TRBV24-1	TRBJ2-3
TGTGCCAGCTCACCGAACGGGGTGAGCGGCTACACCTTC	CASSPNGVSGYTF	NA	NA	TRBV18	TRBJ1-2
TGTGCCAGCAGCTTAGAAGGACTAGCGGCCTCCTACAATGAGCAGTTCTTC	CASSLEGLAASYNEQFF	TRBD2	NA	TRBV7-2	TRBJ2-1
TGTGCCAGCAGCGGGGGGTGGGAGAGGCCAGATACGCAGTATTTT	CASSGGWERPDTQYF	TRBD2	NA	TRBV27	TRBJ2-3
TGTGCCAGCAGCGTAGGAGTACAGGGGAATGAAAAACTGTTTTTT	CASSVGVQGNEKLFF	TRBD1	NA	TRBV9	TRBJ1-4
TGTGCCAGCAGCGGGGATAGCTATGGCTACACCTTC	CASSGDSYGYTF	NA	NA	TRBV6-5	TRBJ1-2
TGTGCCAGCAGCTTAGGACTAGCGGTCTCCTACAATGAGCAGTTCTTC	CASSLGLAVSYNEQFF	TRBD2	NA	TRBV7-3	TRBJ2-1
TGTGCCAGCAGCCTCGCCGGAGAGACCCAGTACTTC	CASSLAGETQYF	NA	NA	TRBV28	TRBJ2-5
TGTGCCAGCAGCCAGCGGGTAAACGCTGAAGCTTTCTTT	CASSQRVNAEAFF	NA	NA	TRBV4-2	TRBJ1-1
TGCGCCAGCAGCTCAACAGGGCCTGGAAACACCATATATTTT	CASSSTGPGNTIYF	NA	once	TRBV5-1	TRBJ1-3
TGCAGTGCTATTGACAGAAATCAGCCCCAGCATTTT	CSAIDRNQPQHF	NA	NA	TRBV20-1	TRBJ1-5
TGTGCCAGCAGCGATATCGAGGGATTCTATGGCTACACCTTC	CASSDIEGFYGYTF	NA	NA	TRBV7-2	TRBJ1-2
TGCGCCAGCAGCCAAGATTATACTAGCGGCCGCACAGATACGCAGTATTTT	CASSQDYTSGRTDTQYF	TRBD2	NA	TRBV4-1	TRBJ2-3
TGTGCCAGCAGCGAGCGGAGCAATCAGCCCCAGCATTTT	CASSERSNQPQHF	NA	NA	TRBV27	TRBJ1-5
TGTGCCACCCTGACAGGGGGCGACCCCTCCTACGAGCAGTACTTC	CATLTGGDPSYEQYF	TRBD1	NA	TRBV28	TRBJ2-7
TGTGCCAGCAGCTTACAGGGGGCTGGGGCCAACGTCCTGACTTTC	CASSLQGAGANVLTF	TRBD1	NA	TRBV7-3	TRBJ2-6
TGTGCCAGCAGCCCGGGACTAGCGGGCTGGAGGGGGGATACGCAGTATTTT	CASSPGLAGWRGDTQYF	TRBD2	NA	TRBV2	TRBJ2-3
TGTGCCAGCAGTTCCGGGGTCTTTGCTGGAAACACCATATATTTT	CASSSGVFAGNTIYF	NA	NA	TRBV27	TRBJ1-3
TGTGCCAGTAGTGAGACCGGACTAGCGGGAGCAAATACGCAGTATTTT	CASSETGLAGANTQYF	TRBD2	NA	TRBV19	TRBJ2-3
TGTGCCAGCAGCCACGAGGCGGGCAGGCCTACGGACGATGAGCAGTTCTTC	CASSHEAGRPTDDEQFF	NA	NA	TRBV7-3	TRBJ2-1
TGCAGTGCTAGTCCAGGGTCCAGCAATCAGCCCCAGCATTTT	CSASPGSSNQPQHF	NA	NA	TRBV20-1	TRBJ1-5
TGTGCCAGCAGAAGGGACACCGTAAGTGGCTACACCTTC	CASRRDTVSGYTF	NA	NA	TRBV28	TRBJ1-2
TGTGCCAGCTCACCACCGCAGGGCGGGAGCAACGAGCAGTACTTC	CASSPPQGGSNEQYF	TRBD2	NA	TRBV18	TRBJ2-7
TGCGCCAGCAGCTTAAGAGGAAATTATAGAAACACCATATATTTT	CASSLRGNYRNTIYF	NA	NA	TRBV5-1	TRBJ1-3
TGTGCCAGCAGTCTTGGAGGGGATAACTATGGCTACACCTTC	CASSLGGDNYGYTF	NA	NA	TRBV28	TRBJ1-2
TGTGCCAGCAGCAGCGCCCACAGGTGGGCTTCCTACGAGCAGTACTTC	CASSSAHRWASYEQYF	NA	NA	TRBV5-6	TRBJ2-7
TGTGCCAGTAGTATCGGTCCGCAGGGGGTAAAAGTGAACACTGAAGCTTTCTTT	CASSIGPQGVKVNTEAFF	TRBD1	NA	TRBV19	TRBJ1-1